These 31 T cell receptor beta chains share one sample of origin, sequenced in a study of T cells after posttransplantation cyclophosphamide. Repertoires were generated with immunoSEQ multiplex PCR, while TCRdb's copy carries only in-frame clones and drops some. The sample includes over 25,000 clones, none of them occurring once. The specimen was PBMCs. Every receptor here comes from a man over 45 in good health, CMV-negative, and a related stem cell transplant donor.

This clone was observed many times. The chain uses TRBV2 and TRBJ1-2, with 9 bases lining up with TRBD1. Trimming took 4 bases from V and 6 from J; bases not matched to a gene: 3. This CDR3 spans 13 amino acids. CDR1 is SNHLY and CDR2 is FYNNEI in the germline V gene. For the CDR3, the DNA is TGTGCCAGCAGTGGGGACAGGGCTCATGGCTACACCTTC. Residues: CASSGDRAHGYTF.

Ten or more counts support this clone. The chain combines TRBV19 with TRBJ2-5, with a possible D match to TRBD2 (6 bases). The CDR3 is 14 amino acids. The germline CDR1 and CDR2 sequences are LNHDA and SQIVND (reference sequence). Trimming took off 1 base at V and 5 bases at J, with 11 bases between the two ends. The CDR3 spells CASSIGQAGETQYF. The CDR3 DNA reads as TGTGCCAGTAGTATAGGGCAGGCGGGGGAGACCCAGTACTTC.

The sample holds many counts of this clone. The chain recombines TRBV5-4 with TRBJ1-1; no definite D call. The germline gives CDR1 SGHNT, CDR2 YYREEE (reference sequence). CDR3 length equals 12 residues. V shed 0 bases and J shed 5 bases, with 5 bases lying between them. CDR3 protein: CASSLGRTEAFF. DNA for the CDR3: TGTGCCAGCAGCTTGGGGAGGACTGAAGCTTTCTTT.

This clone was seen ten or more times. This rearrangement joins TRBV21-1 to TRBJ1-2; the DNA was not used to check the table's D call, TRBD1. TRBV21-1 is noted as a pseudogene. This CDR3 is built from 17 residues. The CDR3 region is CASSMPGQGDSNYGYTF. For the CDR3, the DNA is TGTGCCAGCAGCATGCCGGGACAGGGGGATTCTAACTATGGCTACACCTTC.

This clone showed up many times. CDR3 DNA sequence: TGTGCCAGCAGTGGCCCCCTGGAGGGGCCCCAGTACTTC. This sequence encodes CASSGPLEGPQYF. The chain recombines TRBV2 with TRBJ2-5, with D maybe TRBD2 (6 bases). Trimming took off 4 bases at V and 9 bases at J, with 15 bases between the two ends. Germline V gene lookup returns CDR1 SNHLY and CDR2 FYNNEI. This CDR3 is built from 13 residues. The complete variable domain, with remaining parts taken from reference TRBV2 and TRBJ2-5, reads EPEVTQTPSHQVTQMGQEVILRCVPISNHLYFYWYRQILGQKVEFLVSFYNNEISEKSEIFDDQFSVERPDGSNFTLKIRSTKLEDSAMYFCASSGPLEGPQYFGPGTRLLVL.

This clone was counted at least ten times. The V gene is TRBV7-9, the J gene TRBJ1-2; D remains ambiguous. The CDR3 spans 12 residues. V lost 0 bases and J 5 bases, leaving 4 bases between the germline ends. CDR1 is SEHNR and CDR2 is FQNEAQ in the germline V gene (reference sequence). CDR3 in amino acids: CASSLAYYGYTF. Written as DNA, the CDR3 is TGTGCCAGCAGCTTAGCGTATTATGGCTACACCTTC.

This clone has at least ten counts. The V call is TRBV6-1, the J call TRBJ2-7; TRBD1 aligns across 11 bases. The CDR3 length is 14 residues. CDR1 and CDR2 from the germline V gene are MNHNS and SASEGT. V shed 8 bases and J 5 bases; nucleotides not matched to a gene: 8. CDR3 region: CASGGGQGADEQYF. The CDR3 DNA reads as TGTGCCAGCGGGGGAGGACAGGGGGCCGACGAGCAGTACTTC.

This clone occurred many times. CDR3 sequence: CASSQMGGNEKLFF. CDR3 DNA: TGTGCCAGCAGCCAGATGGGAGGTAATGAAAAACTGTTTTTT. The chain recombines TRBV7-9 with TRBJ1-4; the D is unclear. V lost 5 bases, J lost 4 bases, and 11 bases lay in between. CDR3 length: 14 amino acids. From germline, CDR1 is SEHNR and CDR2 FQNEAQ (reference sequence).

The sample holds many counts of this clone. The rearrangement links TRBV29-1 to TRBJ2-7, with 12 bases that match TRBD2. This CDR3 is built from 15 residues. The germline V gene has CDR1 SQVTM and CDR2 ANQGSEA. V shed 4 bases, J shed 2 bases, and the junction held 6 bases outside the gene matches. DNA for the CDR3: TGCAGCGTTGGCTCCCGGACTAGCGGGACCTACGAGCAGTACTTC. Translated, it gives CSVGSRTSGTYEQYF.

In this sample, this clone turned up many times. The rearrangement uses TRBV6-5 and TRBJ2-2, with D unclear. CDR1 is MNHEY, CDR2 SVGAGI, per germline. This CDR3 has 12 amino acids. Trimming shortened V by 5 bases and J by 8 bases, and 9 bases separated the two germline ends. CDR3 sequence (DNA): TGTGCCAGCAGTCCGCGCCGTGGGGAGCTGTTTTTT. Translating gives CASSPRRGELFF.

This clone was seen many times. The chain employs TRBV5-1 and TRBJ2-7; 7 bases line up with TRBD2. Germline V gene lookup returns CDR1 SGHRS and CDR2 YFSETQ. CDR3 length: 15 amino acids. V lost 0 bases to trimming and J lost 7 bases; unmatched junction nucleotides: 10. CDR3 in DNA: TGCGCCAGCAGCTTGGGGGCGGGAGCAGCCAAGGAGCAGTACTTC. Translating gives CASSLGAGAAKEQYF.

This clone appeared a few times. This rearrangement joins TRBV30 to TRBJ2-7; 7 bases map to TRBD1. There are 14 residues in the CDR3. The V and J ends lost 1 base and 2 bases, in that order; junction bases with no gene match: 5. Germline CDR1 and CDR2: GTSNPN and SVGIG (reference sequence). In DNA form, the CDR3 reads TGTGCCTGGAGTGAGGGGGCCTCAACCTACGAGCAGTACTTC. It translates to CAWSEGASTYEQYF.

This clone has a count of ten or more. The rearrangement joins TRBV30 to TRBJ1-1; 8 positions agree with TRBD1. Trimming removed 1 base from V and 7 bases from J; junction bases left unmatched: 8. This CDR3 region has 14 residues. Germline values: CDR1 GTSNPN, CDR2 SVGIG (reference sequence). CDR3 loop: CAWSGRGQVGEAFF. CDR3 in DNA: TGTGCCTGGAGTGGAAGGGGACAGGTCGGTGAAGCTTTCTTT.

This clone was observed many times. This chain links TRBV18 with TRBJ2-7, with TRBD1 matching 10 bases. CDR3 size: 15 residues. V shed 0 bases and J 2 bases; nucleotides not matched to a gene: 1. CDR1 and CDR2 (germline): KGHSH, LQKENI. CDR3 residues: CASSPPDRGTYEQYF. In DNA, the CDR3 is TGTGCCAGCTCACCACCGGACAGGGGGACCTACGAGCAGTACTTC.

This clone occurred many times. V and J are TRBV11-2 and TRBJ2-1; 8 bases agree with TRBD2. Germline assignment: CDR1 SGHAT and CDR2 FQNNGV. This CDR3 region has 16 residues. The V segment lost 4 bases and the J segment 6 bases; nucleotides outside the gene matches: 11. The CDR3 here is CASSSLSGSRGNEQFF. The CDR3 region has the DNA TGTGCCAGCAGCTCATTAAGCGGGAGTAGGGGCAATGAGCAGTTCTTC.

This clone was seen many times. The V gene is TRBV6-4, the J gene TRBJ2-7; unclear D gene. The CDR3 is 13 residues long. Germline CDR1 reads MRHNA; CDR2 reads SNTAGT. Trimming took off 5 bases at V and 1 base at J, with 9 bases between the two ends. The DNA for the CDR3 is TGTGCCAGCAGTATTGACACTTCCTACGAGCAGTACTTC. Its translation is CASSIDTSYEQYF.

The sample holds many counts of this clone. The chain joins TRBV6-6 to TRBJ1-3; no firm D call. The ends were cut back, 7 bases at V and 2 bases at J, with 6 bases in the middle. CDR1 is MNHNY and CDR2 is SVGAGI in the germline V gene (reference sequence). This CDR3 is built from 12 residues. The CDR3 protein is CASTIAGNTIYF. The CDR3 DNA sequence: TGTGCCAGCACGATAGCTGGAAACACCATATATTTT.

This clone was picked up many times. The rearrangement links TRBV11-2 to TRBJ1-1; TRBD1 aligns across 7 bases. After removal of 5 bases from V and 4 bases from J, the junction contained 4 bases not matched to a gene. This CDR3 region has 13 residues. The germline CDR1 and CDR2 sequences are SGHAT and FQNNGV. CDR3 bases: TGTGCCAGCAGCCCCCCAGGGGGCACTGAAGCTTTCTTT. It is translated as CASSPPGGTEAFF.

The V gene is TRBV6-5, the J gene TRBJ1-1; TRBD1 agrees at 8 bases. Germline V gene sequence: CDR1 MNHEY, CDR2 SVGAGI. The junction had 5 bases not matched to a gene; V was cut back by 6 bases and J by 5 bases. The CDR3 runs 13 residues. In DNA form, the CDR3 reads TGTGCCAGCAGACAGGGGGATTTGACTGAAGCTTTCTTT. This gives the protein CASRQGDLTEAFF.

This clone has a count of ten or more. This rearrangement joins TRBV5-1 to TRBJ1-2; D remains unclear. The germline V gene has CDR1 SGHRS and CDR2 YFSETQ. With 3 bases removed from V and 4 bases from J, the gap between germline ends came to 16 bases. CDR3 size: 15 residues. CDR3 in amino acids: CASSSTPKEGYGYTF. The CDR3 coding sequence is TGCGCCAGCAGCTCTACCCCTAAGGAGGGCTATGGCTACACCTTC.

This clone was detected ten times or more. The J gene is TRBJ2-5, the V gene TRBV10-3; TRBD2 aligns across 8 bases. Trimming removed 6 bases from V and 1 base from J; junction bases left unmatched: 4. CDR3 size: 14 residues. Germline V gene data show CDR1 as ENHRY and CDR2 as SYGVKD. DNA for the CDR3: TGTGCCATCAGCTTTAGCGGGGCCCAAGAGACCCAGTACTTC. Its protein is CAISFSGAQETQYF.

Many counts were recorded for this clone. This rearrangement joins TRBV10-2 to TRBJ2-5, with D possibly TRBD2 on 6 matching bases. Germline-derived CDR1 and CDR2 are WSHSY and SAAADI. Trimming removed 4 bases at V and 5 bases at J, with 17 bases between. CDR3 length: 15 amino acids. The CDR3 nucleotides read TGCGCCAGCAGTGTAGGCGGCGGGACTCGGGAGACCCAGTACTTC. Its protein is CASSVGGGTRETQYF.

This clone was detected many times. V usage is TRBV5-1 and J usage is TRBJ1-1, with 8 bases identical to TRBD1. CDR1 is SGHRS, CDR2 YFSETQ, per germline. The CDR3 is 18 residues long. With 2 bases clipped from V and 1 base from J, the junction kept 13 bases outside the gene matches. CDR3 nucleotide sequence: TGCGCCAGCAGCTTATTGACCGAGGGACAGGAACCGAACACTGAAGCTTTCTTT. Encoded protein: CASSLLTEGQEPNTEAFF. The variable domain in full, completed from reference TRBV5-1 and TRBJ1-1, reads KAGVTQTPRYLIKTRGQQVTLSCSPISGHRSVSWYQQTPGQGLQFLFEYFSETQRNKGNFPGRFSGRQFSNSRSEMNVSTLELGDSALYLCASSLLTEGQEPNTEAFFGQGTRLTVV.

The sample holds many counts of this clone. The gene calls are TRBV6-1 and TRBJ1-6, with 7 bases that match TRBD1. CDR1 is MNHNS, CDR2 SASEGT, per germline. CDR3 length equals 14 residues. After removal of 5 bases from V and 9 bases from J, the junction contained 7 bases not matched to a gene. CDR3 residues: CASSSGQIISPLHF. CDR3 sequence (DNA): TGTGCCAGCAGTTCGGGACAGATCATTTCACCCCTCCACTTT.

This clone appeared a few times. A single base separates this from a much larger clone, so it may be a read error. This chain uses TRBV7-6 with TRBJ2-7; TRBD1 matches at 8 bases. The CDR3 is made up of 14 amino acids. The V gene's germline CDR1 is SGHVS and CDR2 FNYEAQ. The CDR3 sequence: CANSSWDRSDEQYF. The CDR3 nucleotides read TGTGCCAACAGCTCCTGGGACAGGAGCGACGAGCAGTACTTC.

This clone was seen many times. The V call is TRBV27, the J call TRBJ2-1, with unresolved D. The CDR3 runs 12 residues. V lost 3 bases, J lost 9 bases, and 9 bases lay in between. Germline loops: CDR1 MNHEY, CDR2 SMNVEV (reference sequence). CDR3 DNA: TGTGCCAGCAGTTTCGGTCCGGGTGAGCAGTTCTTC. It is translated as CASSFGPGEQFF.

Many counts were recorded for this clone. V usage is TRBV7-2 and J usage is TRBJ2-1, with 8 bases aligning to TRBD2. The CDR3 sequence is 16 residues long. V lost 3 bases to trimming and J lost 3 bases; unmatched junction nucleotides: 7. Germline CDR1 reads SGHTA; CDR2 reads FQGNSA. CDR3 region: CASSLHSGTLYNEQFF. In DNA, the CDR3 is TGTGCCAGCAGCTTGCATAGCGGGACTCTCTACAATGAGCAGTTCTTC.

Many counts were recorded for this clone. The gene calls are TRBV9 and TRBJ2-7; 9 bases are shared with TRBD1. The CDR3 has 15 amino acids. Germline CDR1 SGDLS, CDR2 YYNGEE. V lost 4 bases, J lost 0 bases, and 5 bases stayed unmatched. The DNA for the CDR3 is TGTGCCAGCAGCTTCCGACAGGGGGTCTCCTACGAGCAGTACTTC. Translated, it gives CASSFRQGVSYEQYF.

This clone has at least ten counts. The chain recombines TRBV11-2 with TRBJ2-2; 11 bases are a match to TRBD2. Germline V lookup: CDR1 SGHAT, CDR2 FQNNGV. CDR3 length: 13 residues. V was pared by 6 bases and J by 6 bases, with 0 bases of the junction left unmatched. CDR3 in DNA: TGTGCCAGCAGACTAGCGGGAGCCGGGGAGCTGTTTTTT. It codes for CASRLAGAGELFF.

This clone was observed at least ten times. This chain joins TRBV28 and TRBJ1-1; a possible D gene is TRBD1 (5 bases). The V gene's germline CDR1 is MDHEN and CDR2 SYDVKM. The V gene lost 1 base and the J gene lost 5 bases, with 11 bases spanning the gap. This CDR3 contains 14 residues. In DNA, the CDR3 is TGTGCCAGCAGTTTATCCCAGGGTTGGACTGAAGCTTTCTTT. It translates to CASSLSQGWTEAFF.

This clone was picked up many times. This rearrangement joins TRBV5-5 to TRBJ2-4, with D perhaps matching TRBD2 (5 bases). Germline V lookup: CDR1 SGHKS, CDR2 YYEKEE (reference sequence). The CDR3 has 15 amino acids. V was trimmed by 4 bases and J by 0 bases, leaving 11 bases between them. For the CDR3, the DNA is TGTGCCAGCAGCAGCGGACCCTTAGCCAAAAACATTCAGTACTTC. Its translation: CASSSGPLAKNIQYF. The full variable domain, with the rest looked up from reference TRBV5-5 and TRBJ2-4, is DAGVTQSPTHLIKTRGQQVTLRCSPISGHKSVSWYQQVLGQGPQFIFQYYEKEERGRGNFPDRFSARQFPNYSSELNVNALLLGDSALYLCASSSGPLAKNIQYFGAGTRLSVL.